Here is one T cell receptor beta chain with its context. Its cognate antigen is unknown. This entry comes from a study of shared clonotypes between healthy human individuals. Study results and caveats: A small donor pool kept down the genetic and exposure-history diversity that was represented. Sorted-subset sequencing was shown by rarefaction to be incomplete despite large depth.

CD45RA+ naive and CD45RA-negative memory subsets were separated from CD4+ cells. The CDR3 contains 16 residues. The ends lost 4 bases at V and 9 bases at J; junction bases unmatched: 11. CDR1 is SGHAT and CDR2 is FQNNGV in the germline V gene. Only in-frame clones appear in the TCRdb table, and some are missing; sequencing was by immunoSEQ multiplex PCR. The repertoire holds approximately 1,000,000 clones, with 60% to 85% as singletons. The sample taken for sequencing was memory CD4+ T cells from PBMCs. Indicated subset: CD45RA-negative fraction. The sequence was collected from a man younger than 30 in good health. Some clones in this sample may be carry-over from other donors' samples. The chain combines TRBV11-2 with TRBJ2-1; 11 bases are shared with TRBD2. The chain's CDR3 is CASSSVRLAGTGEQFF. CDR3 nucleotide sequence: TGTGCCAGCAGCTCCGTCCGACTAGCGGGAACGGGTGAGCAGTTCTTC.